This is a list of T cell receptor beta chains from one sample in a study of blood T cell repertoires in COVID-19. Assay used: immunoSEQ multiplex PCR; TCRdb lists only in-frame clones, some missing. Among under 300,000 clones listed, 80% to 85% were seen once. Material for sequencing was peripheral blood. These receptor sequences come from a woman aged 40 to 49 who had recovered from COVID-19. The CDR3 runs from the conserved cysteine through the conserved F or W. D genes are given only for firm matches. Clone size is stated in some rows and not others, as once, few, many or a class when expanded.

V	J	size	D	CDR3	DNA
TRBV7-2	TRBJ2-1	NA	TRBD2	CASSPRTSGGEQFF	TGTGCCAGCAGCCCAAGGACTAGCGGGGGTGAGCAGTTCTTC
TRBV7-2	TRBJ1-3	few	TRBD1	CASSSRTGNSGNTIYF	TGTGCCAGCAGCTCGAGGACAGGGAACTCTGGAAACACCATATATTTT
TRBV18	TRBJ2-1	once	NA	CASSPRDGSYNEQFF	TGTGCCAGCTCACCACGAGATGGCTCCTACAATGAGCAGTTCTTC
TRBV13	TRBJ1-6	NA	NA	CASSINTDWGPLHF	TGTGCCAGCAGCATTAACACAGATTGGGGCCCCCTCCACTTT
TRBV18	TRBJ1-5	once	NA	CASSPPNQPQHF	TGTGCCAGCTCACCCCCTAATCAGCCCCAGCATTTT
TRBV29-1	TRBJ2-5	NA	NA	CSVGGLWETQYF	TGCAGCGTGGGAGGACTCTGGGAGACCCAGTACTTC
TRBV6-5	TRBJ2-7	NA	TRBD1	CASSMGPGGHEQYF	TGTGCCAGCAGTATGGGCCCAGGGGGACACGAGCAGTACTTC
TRBV11-2	TRBJ1-1	NA	NA	CASSPSPRGRTEAFF	TGTGCCAGCAGCCCATCTCCCAGGGGAAGGACTGAAGCTTTCTTT
TRBV27	TRBJ1-6	few	NA	CASSLSSGLGSPLHF	TGTGCCAGCAGTTTATCTTCAGGGTTAGGTTCACCCCTCCACTTT
TRBV7-9	TRBJ2-5	NA	TRBD1	CASSLGQGLETQYF	TGTGCCAGCAGCTTAGGACAGGGTCTGGAGACCCAGTACTTC
TRBV5-1	TRBJ2-3	NA	TRBD1	CASSIAGQGASDTQYF	TGCGCCAGCAGCATAGCCGGACAGGGGGCCTCAGATACGCAGTATTTT
TRBV9	TRBJ2-3	NA	TRBD2	CASVKRGEDTQYF	TGTGCCAGCGTCAAGCGGGGGGAGGATACGCAGTATTTT
TRBV19	TRBJ2-3	NA	TRBD2	CATKGTSGTDTQYF	TGTGCCACCAAGGGGACTAGCGGGACAGATACGCAGTATTTT
TRBV13	TRBJ1-4	NA	TRBD1	CASSPPGGLGEKLFF	TGTGCCAGCAGCCCACCAGGGGGCTTAGGAGAAAAACTGTTTTTT
TRBV10-3	TRBJ1-5	few	NA	CAISPGRGGGSNQPQHF	TGTGCCATCAGTCCGGGACGGGGGGGAGGAAGCAATCAGCCCCAGCATTTT
TRBV7-6	TRBJ1-6	NA	NA	CASSLGGQDNSPLHF	TGTGCCAGCAGCTTAGGCGGGCAGGATAATTCACCCCTCCACTTT
TRBV11-1	TRBJ2-5	NA	NA	CASSYPRTDGGETQYF	TGTGCCAGCAGCTACCCTAGGACAGACGGAGGAGAGACCCAGTACTTC
TRBV15	TRBJ2-2	once	TRBD1	CATSRRTGFATGELFF	TGTGCCACCAGCAGACGGACAGGTTTTGCAACCGGGGAGCTGTTTTTT
TRBV19	TRBJ2-3	NA	NA	CASSIAGRDTQYF	TGTGCCAGTAGTATAGCGGGTAGAGATACGCAGTATTTT
TRBV11-3	TRBJ1-1	NA	TRBD1	CASSRTGWNTEAFF	TGTGCCAGCAGCCGGACAGGGTGGAACACTGAAGCTTTCTTT
TRBV4-2	TRBJ2-7	NA	TRBD2	CASSRGGDYEQYF	TGTGCCAGCAGCCGCGGGGGGGACTACGAGCAGTACTTC
TRBV7-9	TRBJ1-1	NA	TRBD1	CASSFHRGNTEAFF	TGTGCCAGCAGCTTTCACAGGGGGAACACTGAAGCTTTCTTT
TRBV3-1/TRBV3-2	TRBJ1-1	NA	NA	CASSQGTNTEAFF	TGTGCCAGCAGCCAAGGGACTAACACTGAAGCTTTCTTT
TRBV5-1	TRBJ2-2	NA	TRBD1	CASRPGQGAATGELFF	TGCGCCAGCAGACCTGGACAGGGGGCGGCCACCGGGGAGCTGTTTTTT
TRBV5-1	TRBJ1-6	NA	NA	CASSSTGWGNSPLHF	TGCGCCAGCAGCTCCACAGGATGGGGTAATTCACCCCTCCACTTT
TRBV28	TRBJ1-1	NA	NA	CASNPPQAGAEAFF	TGTGCCAGCAACCCCCCCCAGGCGGGTGCTGAAGCTTTCTTT
TRBV4-1	TRBJ2-1	few	TRBD1	CASSLTTGGGYEQFF	TGCGCCAGCAGCCTCACGACAGGGGGCGGCTATGAGCAGTTCTTC
TRBV7-9	TRBJ1-4	NA	TRBD1	CASSGWTGPIPVNEKLFF	TGTGCCAGCAGCGGCTGGACAGGCCCCATTCCCGTTAATGAAAAACTGTTTTTT
TRBV5-1	TRBJ2-5	NA	TRBD1	CASSSGQGNGETQYF	TGCGCCAGCAGCTCGGGACAGGGGAACGGAGAGACCCAGTACTTC
TRBV5-4	TRBJ2-7	NA	NA	CASSRGGTSSYEQYF	TGTGCCAGCAGCCGAGGAGGTACAAGCTCCTACGAGCAGTACTTC
TRBV2	TRBJ2-2	NA	TRBD1	CASSGTGMNTRELFF	TGTGCCAGCAGTGGGACAGGGATGAACACCAGGGAGCTGTTTTTT
TRBV7-6	TRBJ2-1	NA	NA	CASSLNTANYNEQFF	TGTGCCAGCAGCCTCAACACAGCAAACTACAATGAGCAGTTCTTC
TRBV14	TRBJ2-7	NA	TRBD1	CASSPLGTVPYEQYF	TGTGCCAGCAGCCCTCTAGGGACAGTTCCCTACGAGCAGTACTTC
TRBV3-1/TRBV3-2	TRBJ1-4	NA	TRBD1	CASSQYSSQGAREKLFF	TGTGCCAGCAGCCAATATTCATCTCAGGGGGCACGGGAAAAACTGTTTTTT
TRBV29-1	TRBJ2-7	NA	NA	CSVETGTRYEQYF	TGCAGCGTTGAAACCGGGACACGCTACGAGCAGTACTTC
TRBV29-1	TRBJ1-2	NA	TRBD1	CSVERQGVRYGYTF	TGCAGCGTTGAGAGACAGGGGGTTAGGTATGGCTACACCTTC
TRBV14	TRBJ1-1	NA	TRBD1	CASSQANRGGAFF	TGTGCCAGCAGCCAGGCTAACAGGGGGGGAGCTTTCTTT